This T cell receptor (beta chain) comes out of a study of cytomegalovirus exposure and HLA in healthy donors. Sequencing was performed with immunoSEQ multiplex PCR; in TCRdb, only in-frame clones are kept and a portion is missing. The sample consists of some 340,000 clones, approximately 90% of them appearing once. General observations from the study: Cytomegalovirus association was assigned to more than 150 TCR beta chains. Despite most TCR sequences being rare, some public TCRs occurred in many donors.

The junction had 25 bases not matched to a gene; V was cut back by 11 bases and J by 10 bases. Germline loops: CDR1 LNHNV, CDR2 YYDKDF (reference sequence). The CDR3 has 18 residues. This clone came up once. Antigen: not known. These donors were members of the 120-subject validation cohort, a group separate from the approximately 670-subject first cohort. Sequenced input: PBMCs. The chain links TRBV15 to TRBJ1-6; TRBD1 matches 8 bases. This TCR was sampled from a woman younger than 45 in good health and CMV-seropositive. The CDR3 region is CAPFGTCRGRGSNSPLHF. Here the CDR3 DNA reads TGTGCCCCCTTTGGTACGTGCAGGGGGCGTGGATCGAACTCACCCCTCCACTTT.